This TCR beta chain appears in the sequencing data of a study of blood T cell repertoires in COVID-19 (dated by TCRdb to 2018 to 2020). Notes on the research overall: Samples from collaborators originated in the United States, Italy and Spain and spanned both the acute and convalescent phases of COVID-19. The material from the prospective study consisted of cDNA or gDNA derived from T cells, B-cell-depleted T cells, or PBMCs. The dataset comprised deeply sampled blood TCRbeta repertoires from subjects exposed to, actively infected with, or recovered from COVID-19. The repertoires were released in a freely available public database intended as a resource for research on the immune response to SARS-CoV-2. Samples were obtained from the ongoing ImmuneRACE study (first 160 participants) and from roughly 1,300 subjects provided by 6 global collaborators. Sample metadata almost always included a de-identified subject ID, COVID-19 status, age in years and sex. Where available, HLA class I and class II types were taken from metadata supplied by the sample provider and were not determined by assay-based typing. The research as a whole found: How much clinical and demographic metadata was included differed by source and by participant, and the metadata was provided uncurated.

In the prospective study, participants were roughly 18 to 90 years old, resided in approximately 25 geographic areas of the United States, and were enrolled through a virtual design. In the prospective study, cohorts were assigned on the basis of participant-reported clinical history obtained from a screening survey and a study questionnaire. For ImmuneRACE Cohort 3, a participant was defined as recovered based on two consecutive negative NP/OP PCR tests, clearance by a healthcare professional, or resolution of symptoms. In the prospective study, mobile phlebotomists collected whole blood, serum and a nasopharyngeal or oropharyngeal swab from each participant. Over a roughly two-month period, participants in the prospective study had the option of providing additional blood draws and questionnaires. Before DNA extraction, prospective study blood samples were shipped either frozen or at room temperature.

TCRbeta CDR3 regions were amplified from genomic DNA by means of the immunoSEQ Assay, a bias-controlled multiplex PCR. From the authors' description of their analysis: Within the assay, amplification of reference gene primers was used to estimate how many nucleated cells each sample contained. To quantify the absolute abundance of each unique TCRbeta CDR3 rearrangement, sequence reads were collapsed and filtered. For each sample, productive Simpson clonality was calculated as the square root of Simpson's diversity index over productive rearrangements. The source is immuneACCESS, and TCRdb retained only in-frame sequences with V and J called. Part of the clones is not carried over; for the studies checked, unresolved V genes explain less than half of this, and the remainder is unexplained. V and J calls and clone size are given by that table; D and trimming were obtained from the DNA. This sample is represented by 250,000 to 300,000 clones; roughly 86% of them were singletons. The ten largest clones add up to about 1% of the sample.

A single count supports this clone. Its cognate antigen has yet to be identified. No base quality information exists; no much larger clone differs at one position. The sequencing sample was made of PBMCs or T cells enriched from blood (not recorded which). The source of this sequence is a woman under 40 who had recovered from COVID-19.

The nucleotide sequence reads as follows: TGTGCCAGCAGTTTACGGGTTAATGAGCAGTTCTTC. Translated, it gives CASSLRVNEQFF. The chain links TRBV28 with TRBJ2-1; the D gene remains uncertain. CDR1 and CDR2, per the germline V gene, are MDHEN and SYDVKM. The junction shows trimming of 2 bases on V and 7 bases on J, plus 6 bases between the germline ends. There are 12 amino acids in the CDR3, from cysteine to phenylalanine inclusive. Kept here is only the CDR3 DNA, which spans 36 bases and is read in frame from base 1.